This T cell receptor beta chain originates from a study of glioma-infiltrating T cells after dendritic cell vaccination. As for the study in general: At biweekly intervals, patients got three intradermal dendritic cell vaccine injections.

All glioblastoma patients lacked an isocitrate dehydrogenase mutation. The primer mix had 60 V beta and 13 J beta primers. Generated by immunoSEQ multiplex PCR, the TCRdb table keeps only in-frame clones and is missing some. This sample has 85,000 to 95,000 clones; around 86% occur once, and the top ten carry less than 20%. The CDR3 is 13 residues long. Germline CDR1 reads GTSNPN; CDR2 reads SVGIG (reference sequence). V was shortened by 2 bases and J by 3 bases, with 11 bases between the two germline ends. The specimen was blood, collected before dendritic cell vaccination. The source of this sequence is a human donor with glioblastoma. The chain employs TRBV30 and TRBJ2-7, with D tentatively TRBD1 (6 bases). CDR3 amino acids: CAWSNLGGYEQYF. DNA for the CDR3: TGTGCCTGGAGTAACTTAGGGGGCTACGAGCAGTACTTC. The whole variable domain, remainder taken from reference TRBV30 and TRBJ2-7, is SQTIHQWPATLVQPVGSPLSLECTVEGTSNPNLYWYRQAAGRGLQLLFYSVGIGQISSEVPQNLSASRPQDRQFILSSKKLLLSDSGFYLCAWSNLGGYEQYFGPGTRLTVT.